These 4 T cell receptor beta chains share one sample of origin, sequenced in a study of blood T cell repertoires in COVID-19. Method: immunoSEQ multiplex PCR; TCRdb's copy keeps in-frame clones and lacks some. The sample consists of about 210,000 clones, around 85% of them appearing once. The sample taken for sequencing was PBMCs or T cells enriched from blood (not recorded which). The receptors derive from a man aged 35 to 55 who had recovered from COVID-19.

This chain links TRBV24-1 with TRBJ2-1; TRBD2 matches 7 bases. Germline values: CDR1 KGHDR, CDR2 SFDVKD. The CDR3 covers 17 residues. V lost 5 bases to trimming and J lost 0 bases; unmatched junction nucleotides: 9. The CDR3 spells CATSARGEGSSYNEQFF. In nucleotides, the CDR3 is TGTGCCACCAGTGCTCGAGGGGAGGGCAGCTCCTACAATGAGCAGTTCTTC.

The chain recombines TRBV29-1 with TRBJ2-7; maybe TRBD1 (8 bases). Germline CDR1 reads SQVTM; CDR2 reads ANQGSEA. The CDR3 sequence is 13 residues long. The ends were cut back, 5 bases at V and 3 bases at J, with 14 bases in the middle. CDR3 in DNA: TGCAGCGTTTCGGGAGGACAGGGCTACGAGCAGTACTTC. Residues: CSVSGGQGYEQYF.

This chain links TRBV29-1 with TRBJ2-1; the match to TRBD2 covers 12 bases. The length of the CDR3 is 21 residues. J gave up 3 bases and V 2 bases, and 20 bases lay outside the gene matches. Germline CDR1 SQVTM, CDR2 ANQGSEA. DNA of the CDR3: TGCAGCGTTGAAAGCCCCCCGGGACTAGCGGGTCCATCCGGTTACTACAATGAGCAGTTCTTC. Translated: CSVESPPGLAGPSGYYNEQFF.

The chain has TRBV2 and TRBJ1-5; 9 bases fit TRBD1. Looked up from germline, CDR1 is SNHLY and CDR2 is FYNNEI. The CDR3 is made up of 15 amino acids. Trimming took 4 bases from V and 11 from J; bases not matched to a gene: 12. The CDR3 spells CASSGGTGNDLAQHF. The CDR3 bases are TGTGCCAGCAGTGGGGGGACAGGGAACGATCTTGCCCAGCATTTT.